This record concerns one TCR beta chain sequence. As yet, its antigen is unknown. This sample is part of a study of T cell responses to AZD1222 COVID-19 vaccine. Sequencing used immunoSEQ multiplex PCR; TCRdb keeps in-frame clones, though not all of them. There are about 120,000 clones in the sample; about 90% occur only once, and approximately 5.9% lies in the top ten. Whole-study findings and limits: Reports indicate that nearly half of spike-specific TCRs are directed at unmutated variant regions.

V was cut by 0 bases and J by 6 bases, with 9 bases left in between. This CDR3 region has 13 residues. Per germline, CDR1 SGHVS and CDR2 FQNEAQ. This sequence originates from an adult in good health. The sequencing here drew on peripheral blood, taken on day 0 of AZD1222 vaccination. This chain uses TRBV7-8 with TRBJ2-7; D may be TRBD1 (6 bases). CDR3 sequence: CASSLAQGGEQYF. In DNA, the CDR3 is TGTGCCAGCAGCTTAGCGCAAGGGGGCGAGCAGTACTTC. The full variable domain, rest sourced from reference TRBV7-8 and TRBJ2-7, is GAGVSQSPRYKVAKRGQDVALRCDPISGHVSLFWYQQALGQGPEFLTYFQNEAQLDKSGLPSDRFFAERPEGSVSTLKIQRTQQEDSAVYLCASSLAQGGEQYFGPGTRLTVT.